The present TCR beta chain was sequenced within a study of T cells of healthy individuals. This CDR3 spans 14 amino acids. Germline values: CDR1 MDHEN, CDR2 SYDVKM. Germline trimming cut 2 bases from V and 5 bases from J; bases unmatched to any gene: 4. The table lists this clonotype with a few counts. TCRdb itself ran the 5' RACE reads through MiXCR, one entry per CDR3 protein. The sample comprises 90,000 to 100,000 distinct CDR3 sequences, roughly 18% of which are singletons, and around 6.4% rests with the top ten. This sequence was found in a human donor in good health. This chain links TRBV28 with TRBJ2-3, with TRBD2 matching 7 bases. CDR3: CASSLGGEGDTQYF. The CDR3 DNA follows: TGTGCCAGCAGTTTAGGGGGGGAGGGAGATACGCAGTATTTT.